Listed here are 27 T cell receptor beta chains from one sample, sequenced in a study of OX40 agonist ivuxolimab in advanced cancers. The repertoire was sequenced with immunoSEQ multiplex PCR; TCRdb's copy has only in-frame clones and lacks some. The table lists around 72,000 clones, 75% to 90% of them singletons, with over 9.5% in the top ten. Here the sequenced sample was CD4+ or CD8+ T cells sorted from blood, taken in a trial of the OX40 agonist ivuxolimab. These receptors came from an adult with an advanced solid tumor such as melanoma, head and neck, liver or kidney cancer.

This rearrangement joins TRBV6-6 to TRBJ2-4, with unresolved D. Trimming stripped 7 bases from V and 6 bases from J, with 13 bases between. The CDR3 spans 13 residues. Germline V gene lookup returns CDR1 MNHNY and CDR2 SVGAGI (reference sequence). The CDR3 spells CASKESLVNIQYF. The DNA of the CDR3 is TGTGCCAGCAAAGAGTCGCTGGTAAACATTCAGTACTTC.

A note on this clone: The sample holds other DNA sequences that translate to the same CDR3. The rearrangement joins TRBV7-9 to TRBJ2-3, with D tentatively TRBD1 or TRBD2 (5 bases each). There are 13 residues in the CDR3. The V end was cut by 0 bases, the J end by 4 bases, with 5 bases between. CDR1 is SEHNR, CDR2 FQNEAQ, per germline (reference sequence). The CDR3 region is CASSLAGADTQYF. The DNA of the CDR3 is TGTGCCAGCAGCTTAGCGGGGGCAGATACGCAGTATTTT.

V usage is TRBV5-1 and J usage is TRBJ2-3, with D tentatively TRBD1 (5 bases). The CDR3 runs to 13 residues. V was cut by 4 bases and J by 6 bases, with 12 bases left in between. Germline V gives CDR1 SGHRS, CDR2 YFSETQ. The CDR3 region is CASSETGPDTQYF. The CDR3 nucleotides are TGCGCCAGCAGCGAAACAGGTCCCGATACGCAGTATTTT.

The V call is TRBV4-1, the J call TRBJ1-2; TRBD1 is a possible D gene (5 bases). The CDR3 length is 14 residues. From germline, CDR1 is MGHRA and CDR2 YSYEKL. Deletions cut 1 base from V and 7 bases from J, with 13 bases between. As DNA, the CDR3 is TGCGCCAGCAGCCAAGCGTGGCGGGGGGGTGGCTACACCTTC. It yields the protein CASSQAWRGGGYTF.

This clone was observed once. The chain uses TRBV14 and TRBJ2-7; D not certain. The CDR3 is 14 residues long. Per germline, CDR1 SGHDN and CDR2 FVKESK. V was cut by 1 base and J by 0 bases, with 7 bases left in between. The CDR3 loop reads CASSQVYSSYEQYF. The CDR3 DNA is TGTGCCAGCAGCCAAGTGTACAGCTCCTACGAGCAGTACTTC. Supplemented by reference TRBV14 and TRBJ2-7, the full variable domain reads EAGVTQFPSHSVIEKGQTVTLRCDPISGHDNLYWYRRVMGKEIKFLLHFVKESKQDESGMPNNRFLAERTGGTYSTLKVQPAELEDSGVYFCASSQVYSSYEQYFGPGTRLTVT.

V usage is TRBV5-4 and J usage is TRBJ1-2; 7 bases are shared with TRBD1. Germline V gives CDR1 SGHNT, CDR2 YYREEE (reference sequence). The CDR3 extends over 15 amino acids. J gave up 2 bases and V 0 bases, and 4 bases lay outside the gene matches. The CDR3 bases are TGTGCCAGCAGCTTGGGTAGGGGGCGCAACTATGGCTACACCTTC. Protein sequence: CASSLGRGRNYGYTF.

The chain links TRBV2 to TRBJ2-3; D is perhaps TRBD1 or TRBD2 (5 bases each). Germline CDR1 reads SNHLY; CDR2 reads FYNNEI. This CDR3 region has 13 residues. V was shortened by 7 bases and J by 1 base, with 9 bases between the two germline ends. This chain's CDR3 is CASIPGRTDTQYF. CDR3 DNA: TGTGCCAGCATACCGGGACGCACAGATACGCAGTATTTT. The full variable domain, rest sourced from reference TRBV2 and TRBJ2-3, is EPEVTQTPSHQVTQMGQEVILRCVPISNHLYFYWYRQILGQKVEFLVSFYNNEISEKSEIFDDQFSVERPDGSNFTLKIRSTKLEDSAMYFCASIPGRTDTQYFGPGTRLTVL.

The table lists this clone with a count of one. CDR3 residues: CASSPKGPSYEQYF. The DNA of the CDR3 is TGTGCCAGCAGCCCTAAGGGTCCTTCCTACGAGCAGTACTTC. The chain employs TRBV5-4 and TRBJ2-7; the D is unclear. The ends were cut back, 4 bases at V and 1 base at J, with 12 bases in the middle. This CDR3 contains 14 residues. Per germline, CDR1 SGHNT and CDR2 YYREEE (reference sequence).

The rearrangement links TRBV9 to TRBJ2-1, with 7 bases identical to TRBD2. The CDR3 is 17 residues long. In germline, CDR1 is SGDLS, CDR2 YYNGEE. After removal of 0 bases from V and 9 bases from J, the junction contained 15 bases not matched to a gene. The CDR3 sequence: CASSVAPGGTSYGEQFF. The CDR3 region has the DNA TGTGCCAGCAGCGTAGCTCCGGGAGGTACCTCCTATGGTGAGCAGTTCTTC.

The gene calls are TRBV18 and TRBJ2-2; 9 bases agree with TRBD1. Per germline, CDR1 KGHSH and CDR2 LQKENI. CDR3 length: 16 amino acids. V trimming: 1 base; J trimming: 4 bases; junction bases outside the gene matches: 4. The CDR3 here is CASSPQMTGGTGELFF. Written as DNA, the CDR3 is TGTGCCAGCTCACCACAAATGACAGGGGGCACCGGGGAGCTGTTTTTT.

V is TRBV29-1 and J is TRBJ2-3, with D possibly TRBD2 on 6 matching bases. V lost 4 bases and J 4 bases, leaving 12 bases between the germline ends. CDR1 and CDR2 (germline): SQVTM, ANQGSEA. This CDR3 spans 13 amino acids. The CDR3 coding sequence is TGCAGCGTTGGGAGGGGTGTCCCAGATACGCAGTATTTT. It yields the protein CSVGRGVPDTQYF.

This chain uses TRBV18 with TRBJ1-4, with 7 bases identical to TRBD1. Germline-derived CDR1 and CDR2 are KGHSH and LQKENI. This CDR3 comprises 16 residues. The ends lost 3 bases at V and 8 bases at J; junction bases unmatched: 12. The CDR3 loop reads CASSPLGTATGEKLFF. The CDR3, as DNA: TGTGCCAGCTCACCCCTGGGGACAGCGACGGGAGAAAAACTGTTTTTT.

The V call is TRBV7-9, the J call TRBJ2-3; no clear D gene. CDR1 and CDR2 (germline): SEHNR, FQNEAQ (reference sequence). The CDR3 is 16 amino acids. V was cut by 4 bases and J by 2 bases, with 16 bases left in between. CDR3 sequence: CASSSYQIRVTDTQYF. The CDR3 region has the DNA TGTGCCAGCAGCTCTTACCAAATACGGGTCACAGATACGCAGTATTTT.

This chain connects TRBV4-2 to TRBJ1-1, with a tentative D call TRBD1 (5 bases). Looked up from germline, CDR1 is LGHNA and CDR2 is YNFKEQ. Between the trimmed V and J ends, which lost 2 bases and 2 bases, there was a span of 9 bases. The CDR3 has 14 residues. The CDR3 DNA is TGTGCCAGCAGCCAACCCCAGGGAAACACTGAAGCTTTCTTT. As protein: CASSQPQGNTEAFF.

The chain is built from TRBV6-5 and TRBJ2-1, with 11 bases lining up with TRBD1. V gave up 9 bases and J gave up 2 bases; unmatched junction bases: 6. Per germline, CDR1 MNHEY and CDR2 SVGAGI. This CDR3 spans 15 amino acids. The CDR3 here is CASERTGGTYNEQFF. The DNA for the CDR3 is TGTGCCAGTGAGAGGACAGGGGGCACCTACAATGAGCAGTTCTTC.

The rearrangement links TRBV19 to TRBJ2-7; 10 bases line up with TRBD2. The trim removed 6 bases at V and 4 bases at J, leaving 3 bases unmatched. Germline V gives CDR1 LNHDA, CDR2 SQIVND (reference sequence). The CDR3 runs to 13 residues. CDR3 amino acids: CASRASGSYEQYF. The CDR3 DNA follows: TGTGCCAGTAGAGCTAGCGGGAGTTACGAGCAGTACTTC.

This chain links TRBV5-1 with TRBJ1-1, with TRBD1 as a possible D gene (6 bases). The CDR3 spans 13 residues. The germline V and J ends were trimmed by 7 bases and 1 base, with 11 bases remaining between them. Germline assignment: CDR1 SGHRS and CDR2 YFSETQ. CDR3 protein: CASYSQGNTEAFF. The CDR3 coding sequence is TGCGCCAGCTATTCACAGGGGAACACTGAAGCTTTCTTT.

This clone was seen a single time. J is TRBJ1-3 and V is TRBV14; weak D call: TRBD1 (5 bases). Germline CDR1 is SGHDN and CDR2 is FVKESK. V was cut by 8 bases and J by 2 bases, with 10 bases left in between. The CDR3 is 13 amino acids. The CDR3: CASRRDAGNTIYF. CDR3 DNA sequence: TGTGCCAGCCGTCGGGACGCTGGAAACACCATATATTTT.

This rearrangement joins TRBV9 to TRBJ2-3; TRBD1 matches 9 bases. The CDR3 sequence is 16 residues long. V lost 4 bases, J lost 4 bases, and 10 bases stayed unmatched. Per germline, CDR1 SGDLS and CDR2 YYNGEE. CDR3 in DNA: TGTGCCAGCAGCTCTGTTTGGGACAGGGAACCAGATACGCAGTATTTT. Translated: CASSSVWDREPDTQYF.

The V gene is TRBV7-2, the J gene TRBJ2-7; TRBD1 agrees at 11 bases. V shed 5 bases and J 3 bases; nucleotides not matched to a gene: 3. CDR1 SGHTA and CDR2 FQGNSA come from the germline V gene. This CDR3 comprises 14 residues. Here the CDR3 reads CASSRTGGIYEQYF. DNA of the CDR3: TGTGCCAGCAGCCGGACAGGGGGCATCTACGAGCAGTACTTC. Supplemented by reference TRBV7-2 and TRBJ2-7, the full variable domain reads GAGVSQSPSNKVTEKGKDVELRCDPISGHTALYWYRQSLGQGLEFLIYFQGNSAPDKSGLPSDRFSAERTGGSVSTLTIQRTQQEDSAVYLCASSRTGGIYEQYFGPGTRLTVT.

The rearrangement uses TRBV29-1 and TRBJ1-1; D gene uncertain. Trimming stripped 4 bases from V and 0 bases from J, with 12 bases between. Germline V lookup: CDR1 SQVTM, CDR2 ANQGSEA. CDR3 size: 14 residues. CDR3 coding DNA: TGCAGCGTTGCACAGCTAATCCTGAACACTGAAGCTTTCTTT. It codes for CSVAQLILNTEAFF.

V gene TRBV25-1 combines with J gene TRBJ2-7; no firm D call. Germline assignment: CDR1 MGHDK and CDR2 SYGVNS. V was clipped by 4 bases and J by 0 bases, with 10 bases between them. The CDR3 loop spans 14 amino acids. CDR3 bases: TGTGCCAGCAGTGGAAGGGTCAGCTCCTACGAGCAGTACTTC. Translated, it gives CASSGRVSSYEQYF.

The V gene is TRBV21-1, the J gene TRBJ2-7. TRBV21-1 is tagged as a pseudogene. This CDR3 is 15 amino acids long. CDR3 coding DNA: TGTGCCAGCAGCAAAGGCGGGCAGGGAACCTACGAGCAGTACTTC. This gives the protein CASSKGGQGTYEQYF.

The rearrangement uses TRBV10-2 and TRBJ1-5; D is unclear. Germline lookup yields CDR1 WSHSY and CDR2 SAAADI. There are 14 residues in the CDR3. The ends were cut back, 8 bases at V and 0 bases at J, with 11 bases in the middle. CDR3 residues: CASQSIYSNQPQHF. CDR3 sequence (DNA): TGCGCCAGCCAGTCGATCTATAGCAATCAGCCCCAGCATTTT.

The chain is built from TRBV15 and TRBJ2-7; D ambiguous. This CDR3 spans 13 amino acids. CDR1 is LNHNV and CDR2 is YYDKDF in the germline V gene (reference sequence). V was shortened by 1 base and J by 10 bases, with 14 bases between the two germline ends. The CDR3 sequence: CATSRGSGYPQYF. The CDR3 bases are TGTGCCACCAGCAGAGGCTCGGGCTACCCTCAGTACTTC.

For this clone: The junction departs from the called germline gene at one end, perhaps through a read error. The rearrangement links TRBV6-1 to TRBJ1-4; possible D gene TRBD1, 5 bases. This CDR3 is 13 amino acids long. The germline V gene encodes CDR1 MNHNS and CDR2 SASEGT. Written as DNA, the CDR3 is TGCGCGGTCGAGAGACAGCGGAATGAAAAACTGTTTTTT. Protein: CAVERQRNEKLFF.

The gene calls are TRBV5-1 and TRBJ2-3; TRBD1 might be the D (6 bases). The CDR3 length is 15 residues. Trimming pared 4 bases from V and 0 bases from J, leaving 12 bases between. Germline loops: CDR1 SGHRS, CDR2 YFSETQ. DNA of the CDR3: TGCGCCAGCAGCCTACGGACAGAAAGCACAGATACGCAGTATTTT. Protein sequence: CASSLRTESTDTQYF. Variable domain in full (rest from reference TRBV5-1 and TRBJ2-3): KAGVTQTPRYLIKTRGQQVTLSCSPISGHRSVSWYQQTPGQGLQFLFEYFSETQRNKGNFPGRFSGRQFSNSRSEMNVSTLELGDSALYLCASSLRTESTDTQYFGPGTRLTVL.